The sequence of this TCR beta chain was determined in a study of shared clonotypes between healthy human individuals. Study summary: The study used three CD4 naive, three CD4 memory, two CD8 naive and one CD8 memory plate per donor.

A note on this clone: Its cognate antigen is unknown.

Germline V gene data show CDR1 as LNHDA and CDR2 as SQIVND (reference sequence). Unmatched junction bases numbered 6, after V lost 5 bases and J lost 3 bases. This CDR3 comprises 16 residues. Assay used: immunoSEQ multiplex PCR; TCRdb lists only in-frame clones, some missing. The top ten clones hold about 34% of a sample with more than 550,000 clones, about 92% of them seen once. Study-level findings and limits: The study drew on few donors, limiting represented genetic and exposure-history diversity.

This clonotype originated in a man younger than 35 in good health. Some clones in this sample may be carry-over from other donors' samples. The rearrangement uses TRBV19 and TRBJ2-1; the match to TRBD2 covers 11 bases. The material sequenced was memory CD8+ T cells from PBMCs. Subset meaning: CD45RO+ cells pooled with CCR7-negative TemRA cells. The CDR3 DNA sequence: TGTGCCAGTAGTCCCCGACTAGCGGGGTTCTACAATGAGCAGTTCTTC. This encodes CASSPRLAGFYNEQFF.